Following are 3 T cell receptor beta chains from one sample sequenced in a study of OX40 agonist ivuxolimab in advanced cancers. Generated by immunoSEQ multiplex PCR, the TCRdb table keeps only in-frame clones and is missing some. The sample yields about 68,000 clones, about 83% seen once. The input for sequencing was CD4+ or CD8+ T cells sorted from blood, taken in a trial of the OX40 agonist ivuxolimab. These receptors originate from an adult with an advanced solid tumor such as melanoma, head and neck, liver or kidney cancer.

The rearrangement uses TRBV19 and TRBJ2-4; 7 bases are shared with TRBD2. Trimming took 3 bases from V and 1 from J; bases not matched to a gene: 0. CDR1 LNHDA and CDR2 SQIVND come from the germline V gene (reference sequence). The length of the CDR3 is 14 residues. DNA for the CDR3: TGTGCCAGTAGTATCGGGGGGGCCAAAAACATTCAGTACTTC. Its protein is CASSIGGAKNIQYF.

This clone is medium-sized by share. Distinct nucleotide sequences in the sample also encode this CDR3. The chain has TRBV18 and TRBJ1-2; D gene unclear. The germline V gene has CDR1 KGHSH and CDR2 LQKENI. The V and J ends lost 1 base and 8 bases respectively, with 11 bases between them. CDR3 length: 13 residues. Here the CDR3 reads CASSPRTASGYTF. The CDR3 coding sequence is TGTGCCAGCTCACCACGGACGGCGAGCGGCTACACCTTC.

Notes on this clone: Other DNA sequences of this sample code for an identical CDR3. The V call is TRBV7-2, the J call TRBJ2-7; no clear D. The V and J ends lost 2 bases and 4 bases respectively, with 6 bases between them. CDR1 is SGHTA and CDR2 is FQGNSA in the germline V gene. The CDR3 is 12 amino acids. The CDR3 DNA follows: TGTGCCAGCAGCTTAAGCAGGTACGAGCAGTACTTC. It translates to CASSLSRYEQYF.